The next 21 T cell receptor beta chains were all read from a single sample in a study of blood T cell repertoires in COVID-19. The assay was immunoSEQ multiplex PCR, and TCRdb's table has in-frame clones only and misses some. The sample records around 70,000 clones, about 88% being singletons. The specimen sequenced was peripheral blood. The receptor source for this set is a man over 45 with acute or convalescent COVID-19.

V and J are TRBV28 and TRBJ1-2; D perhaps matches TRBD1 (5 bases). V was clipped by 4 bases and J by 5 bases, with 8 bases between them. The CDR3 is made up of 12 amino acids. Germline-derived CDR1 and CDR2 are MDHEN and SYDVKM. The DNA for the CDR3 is TGTGCCAGCAGTTCCGACAGTTATGGCTACACCTTC. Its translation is CASSSDSYGYTF.

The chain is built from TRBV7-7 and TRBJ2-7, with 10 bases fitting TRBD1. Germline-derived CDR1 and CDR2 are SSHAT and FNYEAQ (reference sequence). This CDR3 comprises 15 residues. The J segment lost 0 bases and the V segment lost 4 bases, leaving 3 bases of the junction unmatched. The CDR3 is CASSSGTGDSYEQYF. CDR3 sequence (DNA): TGTGCCAGCAGCTCCGGGACAGGGGACTCCTACGAGCAGTACTTC.

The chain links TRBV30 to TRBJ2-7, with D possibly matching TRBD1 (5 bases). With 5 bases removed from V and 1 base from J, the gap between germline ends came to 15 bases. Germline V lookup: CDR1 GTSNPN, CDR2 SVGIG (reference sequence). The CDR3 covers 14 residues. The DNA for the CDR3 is TGTGCCTGGGCCCCCTGGGCAGGGTCCTACGAGCAGTACTTC. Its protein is CAWAPWAGSYEQYF.

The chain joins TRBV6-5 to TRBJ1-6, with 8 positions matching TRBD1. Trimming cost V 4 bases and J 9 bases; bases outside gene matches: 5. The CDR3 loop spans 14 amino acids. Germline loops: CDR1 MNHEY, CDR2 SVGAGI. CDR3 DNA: TGTGCCAGCAGTTCTAGGACAGGGAGTTCACCCCTCCACTTT. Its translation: CASSSRTGSSPLHF.

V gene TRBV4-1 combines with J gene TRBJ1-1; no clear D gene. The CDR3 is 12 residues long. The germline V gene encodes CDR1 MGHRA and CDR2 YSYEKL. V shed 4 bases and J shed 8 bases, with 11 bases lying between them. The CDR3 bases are TGCGCCAGCAGCCTAACCCCCGCGGAAGCTTTCTTT. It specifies CASSLTPAEAFF.

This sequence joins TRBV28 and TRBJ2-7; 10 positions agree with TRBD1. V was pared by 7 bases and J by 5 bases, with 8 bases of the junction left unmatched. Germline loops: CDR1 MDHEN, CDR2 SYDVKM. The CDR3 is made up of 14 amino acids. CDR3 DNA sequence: TGTGCCAGCACCTCGGGACAGGGGTCCCACGAGCAGTACGTC. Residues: CASTSGQGSHEQYV.

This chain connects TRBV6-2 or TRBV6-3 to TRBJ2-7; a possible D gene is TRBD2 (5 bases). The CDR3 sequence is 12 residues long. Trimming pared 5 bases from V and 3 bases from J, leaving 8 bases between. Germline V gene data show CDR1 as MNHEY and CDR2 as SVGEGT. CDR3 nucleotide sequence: TGTGCCAGCAGTCCGGGAATCTACGAGCAGTACGTC. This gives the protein CASSPGIYEQYV.

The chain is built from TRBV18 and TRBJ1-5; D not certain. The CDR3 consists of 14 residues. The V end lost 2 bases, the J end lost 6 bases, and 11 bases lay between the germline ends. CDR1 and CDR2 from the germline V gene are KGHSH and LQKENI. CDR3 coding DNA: TGTGCCAGCTCACCAGCGCGGGAAACTCAGCCCCAGCATTTT. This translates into CASSPARETQPQHF. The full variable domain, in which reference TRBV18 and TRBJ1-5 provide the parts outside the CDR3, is NAGVMQNPRHLVRRRGQEARLRCSPMKGHSHVYWYRQLPEEGLKFMVYLQKENIIDESGMPKERFSAEFPKEGPSILRIQQVVRGDSAAYFCASSPARETQPQHFGDGTRLSIL.

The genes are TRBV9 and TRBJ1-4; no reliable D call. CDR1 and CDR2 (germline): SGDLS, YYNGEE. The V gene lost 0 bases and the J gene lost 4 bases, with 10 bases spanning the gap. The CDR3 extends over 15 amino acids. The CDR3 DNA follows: TGTGCCAGCAGCGTAGGGCCTCTTGATAATGAAAAACTGTTTTTT. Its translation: CASSVGPLDNEKLFF.

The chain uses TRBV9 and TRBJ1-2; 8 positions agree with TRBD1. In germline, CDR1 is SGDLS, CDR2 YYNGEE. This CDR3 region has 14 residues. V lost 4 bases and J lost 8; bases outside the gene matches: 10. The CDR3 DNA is TGTGCCAGCAGCACGATGGACAGGGCGGGAGGCTACACCTTC. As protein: CASSTMDRAGGYTF.

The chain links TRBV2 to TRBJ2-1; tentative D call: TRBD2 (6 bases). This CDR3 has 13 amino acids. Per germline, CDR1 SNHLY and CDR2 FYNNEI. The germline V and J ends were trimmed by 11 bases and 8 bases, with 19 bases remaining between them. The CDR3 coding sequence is TGTGCCGCGGGAAGGGGTAAAGGGGATGAGCAGTTCTTC. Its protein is CAAGRGKGDEQFF. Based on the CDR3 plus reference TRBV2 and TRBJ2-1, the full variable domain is EPEVTQTPSHQVTQMGQEVILRCVPISNHLYFYWYRQILGQKVEFLVSFYNNEISEKSEIFDDQFSVERPDGSNFTLKIRSTKLEDSAMYFCAAGRGKGDEQFFGPGTRLTVL.

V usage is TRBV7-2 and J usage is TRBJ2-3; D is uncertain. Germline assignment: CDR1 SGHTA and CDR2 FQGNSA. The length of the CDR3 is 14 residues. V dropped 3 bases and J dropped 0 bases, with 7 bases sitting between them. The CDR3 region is CASSFGGSTDTQYF. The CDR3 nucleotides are TGTGCCAGCAGCTTTGGCGGAAGCACAGATACGCAGTATTTT.

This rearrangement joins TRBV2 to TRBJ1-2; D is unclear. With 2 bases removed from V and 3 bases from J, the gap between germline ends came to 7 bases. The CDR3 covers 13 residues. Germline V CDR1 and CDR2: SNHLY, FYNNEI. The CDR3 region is CASSEPPYYGYTF. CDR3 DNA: TGTGCCAGCAGTGAACCCCCTTACTATGGCTACACCTTC.

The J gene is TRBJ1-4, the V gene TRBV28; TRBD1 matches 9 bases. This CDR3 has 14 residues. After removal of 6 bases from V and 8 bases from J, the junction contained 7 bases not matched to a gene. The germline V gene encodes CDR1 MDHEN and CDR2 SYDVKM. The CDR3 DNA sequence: TGTGCCAGCAGCACAGGGGGCTCCGGGGAAAAACTGTTTTTT. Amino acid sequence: CASSTGGSGEKLFF.

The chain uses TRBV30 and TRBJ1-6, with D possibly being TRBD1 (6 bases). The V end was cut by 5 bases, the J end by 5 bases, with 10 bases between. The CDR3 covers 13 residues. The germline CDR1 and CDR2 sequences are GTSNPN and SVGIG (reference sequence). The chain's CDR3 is CAWLGADNSPLHF. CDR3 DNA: TGTGCCTGGTTGGGGGCGGATAATTCACCCCTCCACTTT.

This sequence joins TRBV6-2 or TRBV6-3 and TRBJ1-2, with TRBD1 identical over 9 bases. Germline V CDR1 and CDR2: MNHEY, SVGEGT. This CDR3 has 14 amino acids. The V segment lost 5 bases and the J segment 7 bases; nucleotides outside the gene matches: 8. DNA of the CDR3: TGTGCCAGCAGTCGATCCGGGACAGGGATTGGCTACACCTTC. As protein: CASSRSGTGIGYTF.

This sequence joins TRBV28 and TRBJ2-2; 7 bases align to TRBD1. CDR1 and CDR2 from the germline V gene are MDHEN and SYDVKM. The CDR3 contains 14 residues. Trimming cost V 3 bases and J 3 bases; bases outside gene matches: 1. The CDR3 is CASSFGQDTGELFF. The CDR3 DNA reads TGTGCCAGCAGTTTCGGACAGGACACCGGGGAGCTGTTTTTT.

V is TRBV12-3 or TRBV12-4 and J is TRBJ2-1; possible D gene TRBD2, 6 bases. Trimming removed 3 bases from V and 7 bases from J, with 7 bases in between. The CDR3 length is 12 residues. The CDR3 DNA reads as TGTGCCAGCAGTTTCGGGAGTAATGAGCAGTTCTTC. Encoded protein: CASSFGSNEQFF.

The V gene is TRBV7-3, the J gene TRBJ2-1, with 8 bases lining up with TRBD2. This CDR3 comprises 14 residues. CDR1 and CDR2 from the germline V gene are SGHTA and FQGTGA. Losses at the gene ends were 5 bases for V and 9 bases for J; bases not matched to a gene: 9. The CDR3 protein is CASSPAGLGFEQFF. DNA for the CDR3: TGTGCCAGCAGCCCAGCGGGACTAGGTTTTGAGCAGTTCTTC.

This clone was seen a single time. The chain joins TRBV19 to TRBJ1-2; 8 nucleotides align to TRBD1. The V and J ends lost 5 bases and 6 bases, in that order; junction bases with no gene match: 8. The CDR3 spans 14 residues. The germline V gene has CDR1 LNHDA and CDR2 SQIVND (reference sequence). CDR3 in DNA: TGTGCCAGTAGTTTGGACAGGGTGGCCGATGGCTACACCTTC. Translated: CASSLDRVADGYTF.

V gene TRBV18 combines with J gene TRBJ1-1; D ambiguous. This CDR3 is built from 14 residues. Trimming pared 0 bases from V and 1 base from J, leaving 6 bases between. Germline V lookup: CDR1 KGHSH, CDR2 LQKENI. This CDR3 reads CASSPPSQNTEAFF. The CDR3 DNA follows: TGTGCCAGCTCACCACCGAGCCAGAACACTGAAGCTTTCTTT.